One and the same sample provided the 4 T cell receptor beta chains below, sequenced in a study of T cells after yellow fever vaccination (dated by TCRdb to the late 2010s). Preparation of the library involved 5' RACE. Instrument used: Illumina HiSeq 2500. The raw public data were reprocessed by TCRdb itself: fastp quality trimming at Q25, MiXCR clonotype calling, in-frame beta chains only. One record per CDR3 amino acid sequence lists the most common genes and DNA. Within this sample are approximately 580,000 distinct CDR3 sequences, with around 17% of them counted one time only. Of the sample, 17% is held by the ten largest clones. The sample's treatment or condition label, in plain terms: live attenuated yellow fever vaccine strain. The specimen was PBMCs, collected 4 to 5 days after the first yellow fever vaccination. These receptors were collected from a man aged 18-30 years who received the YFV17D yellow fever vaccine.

The CDR3 spells CASSLGAALSSSPLHF. The CDR3 region has the DNA TGTGCCAGCAGCTTGGGTGCCGCCCTCTCGTCGTCACCCCTCCACTTT. The rearrangement links TRBV5-6 to TRBJ1-6; unclear D gene. The V end lost 0 bases, the J end lost 10 bases, and 17 bases lay between the germline ends. This CDR3 is 16 amino acids long. Per germline, CDR1 SGHDT and CDR2 YYEEEE.

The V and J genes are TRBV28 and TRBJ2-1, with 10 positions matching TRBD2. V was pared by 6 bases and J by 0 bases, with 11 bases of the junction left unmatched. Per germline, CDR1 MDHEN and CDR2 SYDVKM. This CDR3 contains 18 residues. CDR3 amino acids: CASRSGTSGASSYNEQFF. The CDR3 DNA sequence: TGTGCCAGCAGGTCGGGCACTAGCGGGGCCAGCTCCTACAATGAGCAGTTCTTC.

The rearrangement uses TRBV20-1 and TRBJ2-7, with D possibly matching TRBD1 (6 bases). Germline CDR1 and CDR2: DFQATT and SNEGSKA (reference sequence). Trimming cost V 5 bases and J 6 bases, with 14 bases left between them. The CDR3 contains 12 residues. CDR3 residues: CSAQSQGREQYV. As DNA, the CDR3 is TGCAGTGCTCAGTCACAGGGTCGCGAGCAGTACGTC.

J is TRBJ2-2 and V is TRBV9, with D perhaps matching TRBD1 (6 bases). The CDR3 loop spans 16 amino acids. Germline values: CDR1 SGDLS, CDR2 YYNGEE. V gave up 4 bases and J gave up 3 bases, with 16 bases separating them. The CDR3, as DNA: TGTGCCAGCAGCCCCCTTAGGCCAGGGGACACCGGGGAGCTGTTTTTT. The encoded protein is CASSPLRPGDTGELFF.